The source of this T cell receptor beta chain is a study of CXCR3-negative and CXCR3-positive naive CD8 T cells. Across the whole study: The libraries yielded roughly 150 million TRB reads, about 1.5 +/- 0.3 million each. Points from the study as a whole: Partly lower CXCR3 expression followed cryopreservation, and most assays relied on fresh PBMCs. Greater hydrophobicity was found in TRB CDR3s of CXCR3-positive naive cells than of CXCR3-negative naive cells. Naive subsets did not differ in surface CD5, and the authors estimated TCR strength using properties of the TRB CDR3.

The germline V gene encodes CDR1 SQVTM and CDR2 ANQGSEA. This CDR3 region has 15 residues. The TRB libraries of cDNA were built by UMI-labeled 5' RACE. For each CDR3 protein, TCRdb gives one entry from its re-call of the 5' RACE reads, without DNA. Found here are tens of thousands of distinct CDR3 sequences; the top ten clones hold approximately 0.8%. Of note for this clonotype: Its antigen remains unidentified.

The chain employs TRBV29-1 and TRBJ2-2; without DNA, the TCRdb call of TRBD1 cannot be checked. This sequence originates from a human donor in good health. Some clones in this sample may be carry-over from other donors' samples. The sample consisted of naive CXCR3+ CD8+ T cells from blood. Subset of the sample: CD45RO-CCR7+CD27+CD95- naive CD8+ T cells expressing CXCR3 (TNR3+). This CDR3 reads CSVEEAGVHTGELFF.